This T cell receptor beta chain was sequenced for a study of OX40 agonist ivuxolimab in advanced cancers. Study-wide points: The investigators did not determine what antigen specificity the expanded peripheral T cells had. CD8+ T cells (on average) carried more expanded clones than CD4+ T cells.

Trimming pared 5 bases from V and 6 bases from J, leaving 10 bases between. This CDR3 region has 12 residues. Germline values: CDR1 MNHNY, CDR2 SVGAGI (reference sequence). Sequenced by immunoSEQ multiplex PCR; TCRdb stores in-frame clones only, minus some. This table holds about 100,000 clones, around 90% found once. A word on this clone: The target antigen is unknown.

The source was CD4+ or CD8+ T cells sorted from blood, collected in a trial of the OX40 agonist ivuxolimab. The source is an adult with an advanced solid tumor such as melanoma, head and neck, liver or kidney cancer. This chain joins TRBV6-6 and TRBJ1-1; D unclear. The CDR3, as DNA: TGTGCCAGCAGTGACTACTCACCTGAAGCTTTCTTT. This encodes CASSDYSPEAFF.